The clone carrying this TCR beta chain was detected once. The antigen remains unidentified. This entry comes from a study of cytomegalovirus exposure and HLA in healthy donors. Study findings and constraints: First-cohort TCR clusters were later found to tend to co-occur in the approximately 120 validation repertoires. The investigators catalogued 150 to 200 TCR beta chains as cytomegalovirus-associated. A classifier reportedly called cytomegalovirus status with high sensitivity and specificity.

Assay: immunoSEQ multiplex PCR; the TCRdb copy retains only in-frame clones and omits some. The sample contains around 180,000 clones, approximately 85% of which appear only once. V gave up 2 bases and J gave up 6 bases, with 8 bases separating them. This CDR3 has 12 amino acids. Looked up from germline, CDR1 is MGHRA and CDR2 is YSYEKL. The donors belonged to the roughly 130-subject validation cohort, separate from the roughly 700-subject first cohort. Sequencing was done on a sample of PBMCs. The sequence was collected from a woman aged 18-29 years in good health and CMV-seronegative. V usage is TRBV4-1 and J usage is TRBJ2-7; a possible D gene is TRBD2 (5 bases). The CDR3 nucleotides read TGCGCCAGCAGCCAAAGCAGCGGCGAGCAGTACTTC. Protein product: CASSQSSGEQYF.